This T cell receptor (beta chain) was identified in a study of radiotherapy plus CTLA-4 blockade in lung cancer. Findings of the study overall: According to reports, early shifts in blood T cell clones, alongside interferon-beta, forecast response most accurately.

Of note for this clone: The antigen is unknown.

The CDR3 loop spans 16 amino acids. The germline CDR1 and CDR2 sequences are ENHRY and SYGVKD. Trimming stripped 5 bases from V and 0 bases from J, with 14 bases between. Profiling relied on immunoSEQ multiplex PCR, and the TCRdb table lists in-frame clones only, not all of them. The repertoire includes over 100,000 clones, more than 65% of them detected once, and about 3.5% sits in the top ten. This specimen was peripheral blood, taken from a patient treated with radiotherapy plus ipilimumab. This chain links TRBV10-3 with TRBJ1-3, with a possible D match to TRBD1 (6 bases). This TCR was recovered from a human donor with non-small cell lung cancer that progressed on radiotherapy plus ipilimumab. Some clones in this sample may be carry-over from other donors' samples. The CDR3 DNA reads TGTGCCATCAGTAAAGACAGGTCCCTCTCTGGAAACACCATATATTTT. It specifies CAISKDRSLSGNTIYF.